The 32 T cell receptor beta chains reported below all come from one sample, sequenced in a study of blood T cells in healthy people across ages. Alongside a J-beta primer mix, a sample-barcoded 5' primer served in a second PCR lasting about 7 to 12 cycles. In TCRdb, the 5' RACE reads were re-called with MiXCR into one record per CDR3 protein. The top ten hold about 30% of the sample, which has about 670,000 distinct CDR3 sequences, around 41% seen once. The specimen sequenced was blood. The receptor set was obtained from an elderly man in good health.

V gene TRBV6-5 combines with J gene TRBJ2-5; tentatively, D is TRBD1 or TRBD2 (5 bases each). The V end lost 2 bases, the J end lost 9 bases, and 16 bases lay between the germline ends. The CDR3 length is 14 residues. CDR1 is MNHEY, CDR2 SVGAGI, per germline. The CDR3 reads CASSYRGDGGSQYF. CDR3 in DNA: TGTGCCAGCAGTTACAGAGGGGATGGTGGGTCCCAGTACTTC.

This chain connects TRBV27 to TRBJ2-7; TRBD2 might be the D (5 bases). The CDR3 loop spans 16 amino acids. CDR1 and CDR2 from the germline V gene are MNHEY and SMNVEV (reference sequence). Deletions cut 3 bases from V and 0 bases from J, with 15 bases between. The CDR3 sequence: CASSFSPGSSSYEQYF. The CDR3 DNA follows: TGTGCCAGCAGTTTCTCCCCGGGGTCCAGCTCCTACGAGCAGTACTTC.

The chain combines TRBV18 with TRBJ2-3; TRBD1 agrees at 7 bases. CDR1 and CDR2 (germline): KGHSH, LQKENI. The CDR3 totals 15 residues. With 6 bases clipped from V and 2 bases from J, the junction kept 8 bases outside the gene matches. This CDR3 reads CASSPTTGITDTQYF. In nucleotides, the CDR3 is TGTGCCAGCTCTCCCACGACAGGGATCACAGATACGCAGTATTTT.

This clonotype was seen many times. This chain connects TRBV12-3 or TRBV12-4 to TRBJ2-1; D unclear. The V and J ends lost 2 bases and 6 bases respectively, with 14 bases between them. This CDR3 spans 15 amino acids. The CDR3, as DNA: TGTGCCAGCAGTTTATCTCGCGTGGTGGGCAATGAGCAGTTCTTC. Translation: CASSLSRVVGNEQFF.

The table lists this clonotype with a few counts. The chain joins TRBV7-2 to TRBJ2-7; 9 nucleotides line up with TRBD1. V gave up 6 bases and J gave up 4 bases; unmatched junction bases: 10. Per germline, CDR1 SGHTA and CDR2 FQGNSA. The CDR3 is 15 amino acids. CDR3 protein: CASSRGQGTFYEQYF. The CDR3 DNA follows: TGTGCCAGCAGTCGCGGACAGGGGACATTTTACGAGCAGTACTTC.

This chain connects TRBV2 to TRBJ2-1; D uncertain. Germline CDR1 is SNHLY and CDR2 is FYNNEI. This CDR3 has 15 amino acids. With 7 bases removed from V and 7 bases from J, the gap between germline ends came to 20 bases. The CDR3 DNA follows: TGTGCCAGCACCGAAGAGGACCAACGCCGGAATGAGCAGTTCTTC. Its protein is CASTEEDQRRNEQFF.

This clonotype has just a few counts. This chain uses TRBV7-3 with TRBJ2-3; maybe TRBD2 (8 bases). Germline assignment: CDR1 SGHTA and CDR2 FQGTGA. The V end was cut by 5 bases, the J end by 1 base, with 16 bases between. The CDR3 length is 16 residues. The CDR3: CASSEGGGRRTDTQYF. CDR3 DNA sequence: TGTGCCAGCAGCGAAGGGGGCGGGAGGCGCACAGATACGCAGTATTTT.

Here the CDR3 reads CASSLSGRNGYTF. DNA of the CDR3: TGTGCCAGCAGCTTATCAGGACGAAATGGCTACACCTTC. This chain links TRBV7-2 with TRBJ1-2; D is unresolved. The CDR3 has 13 residues. Trimming took 2 bases from V and 6 from J, leaving 10 bases between them. In germline, CDR1 is SGHTA, CDR2 FQGNSA.

This sequence joins TRBV12-3 or TRBV12-4 and TRBJ2-3; 7 bases fit TRBD1. V lost 7 bases to trimming and J lost 2 bases; unmatched junction nucleotides: 15. This CDR3 is 17 amino acids long. The CDR3 sequence: CASTKTVGGQTTDTQYF. In DNA form, the CDR3 reads TGTGCCAGCACCAAGACGGTAGGGGGACAGACCACAGATACGCAGTATTTT.

The CDR3 DNA follows: TGCAGCGCCCACCCCGGGGTGACTGAAGCTTTCTTT. Its protein is CSAHPGVTEAFF. V is TRBV29-1 and J is TRBJ1-1, with no clear D. The CDR3 has 12 residues. The V gene's germline CDR1 is SQVTM and CDR2 ANQGSEA. The V and J ends lost 7 bases and 5 bases respectively, with 14 bases between them.

This clonotype appeared many times. The chain recombines TRBV20-1 with TRBJ2-7; TRBD1 matches at 11 bases. V was clipped by 6 bases and J by 2 bases; unmatched bases: 3. In germline, CDR1 is DFQATT, CDR2 SNEGSKA (reference sequence). The CDR3 contains 13 residues. The CDR3 DNA sequence: TGCAGTGCCCTGGGACAGGGGGCCTACGAGCAGTACTTC. Its translation is CSALGQGAYEQYF.

The genes are TRBV5-1 and TRBJ2-1; D perhaps matches TRBD2 (5 bases). The ends were cut back, 0 bases at V and 0 bases at J, with 16 bases in the middle. The CDR3 is 18 amino acids. Germline V gene lookup returns CDR1 SGHRS and CDR2 YFSETQ. CDR3 coding DNA: TGCGCCAGCAGCTTGGTCCCAGCGGATCAGAGCTCCTACAATGAGCAGTTCTTC. This codes for CASSLVPADQSSYNEQFF.

The table lists this clonotype with a few counts. For the CDR3, the DNA is TGTGCCAGCAGCTCGCAGACGGAAGGGGCCCAAGAGACCCAGTACTTC. Translated: CASSSQTEGAQETQYF. The chain couples TRBV7-2 to TRBJ2-5, with D possibly TRBD1 on 5 matching bases. V lost 4 bases, J lost 1 base, and 16 bases lay in between. CDR1 and CDR2 (germline): SGHTA, FQGNSA. The CDR3 sequence is 16 residues long.

This clonotype turned up a few times. The chain has TRBV25-1 and TRBJ1-1, with no clear D. The V end was cut by 0 bases, the J end by 7 bases, with 6 bases between. CDR3 size: 12 residues. CDR1 MGHDK and CDR2 SYGVNS come from the germline V gene. CDR3 amino acids: CASSEYGVEAFF. In nucleotides, the CDR3 is TGTGCCAGCAGTGAATACGGGGTTGAAGCTTTCTTT. The full variable domain, its missing parts supplied by reference TRBV25-1 and TRBJ1-1, is EADIYQTPRYLVIGTGKKITLECSQTMGHDKMYWYQQDPGMELHLIHYSYGVNSTEKGDLSSESTVSRIRTEHFPLTLESARPSHTSQYLCASSEYGVEAFFGQGTRLTVV.

This rearrangement joins TRBV7-2 to TRBJ2-7; TRBD1 aligns across 10 bases. There are 16 residues in the CDR3. Per the germline V gene, CDR1 is SGHTA and CDR2 is FQGNSA. V dropped 1 base and J dropped 3; count of bases not matched to a gene: 6. The CDR3 sequence is CASSLGTGTGDYEQYF. The CDR3 nucleotides are TGTGCCAGCAGCTTAGGTACCGGGACAGGGGACTACGAGCAGTACTTC.

A few counts support this clonotype. This chain uses TRBV14 with TRBJ2-7; 7 nucleotides match TRBD1. V trimming: 4 bases; J trimming: 1 base; junction bases outside the gene matches: 16. The germline gives CDR1 SGHDN, CDR2 FVKESK. The CDR3 extends over 18 amino acids. CDR3 amino acids: CASSLPLRRDSLSYEQYF. DNA of the CDR3: TGTGCCAGCAGCCTACCTCTACGCCGGGACAGCCTATCCTACGAGCAGTACTTC.

The chain has TRBV3-1 and TRBJ1-2; D gene ambiguous. The germline CDR1 and CDR2 sequences are LGHDT and YNNKEL (reference sequence). The germline V and J ends were trimmed by 0 bases and 8 bases, with 7 bases remaining between them. The CDR3 sequence is 12 residues long. The CDR3: CASSQDYRGYTF. The CDR3 DNA reads TGTGCCAGCAGCCAAGATTACAGAGGCTACACCTTC.

The V call is TRBV4-2, the J call TRBJ2-3; D is possibly TRBD2 (6 bases). The CDR3 totals 17 residues. V lost 0 bases and J 3 bases, leaving 16 bases between the germline ends. The germline V gene has CDR1 LGHNA and CDR2 YNFKEQ. The CDR3 reads CASSQDYLFSGTDTQYF. The CDR3 bases are TGTGCCAGCAGCCAAGATTACCTTTTCAGCGGGACAGATACGCAGTATTTT.

The rearrangement joins TRBV14 to TRBJ2-5, with 7 bases that match TRBD2. Judging by the DNA end, TRBJ2-7 fits better; the J call may be wrong. CDR3 length: 15 amino acids. From germline, CDR1 is SGHDN and CDR2 FVKESK. CDR3 DNA: TGTGCCAGCAGCCATTTTGCGGGAGCTTTAAGCGAGCAGTACTTC. Translation gives CASSHFAGALSEQYF.

The rearrangement uses TRBV20-1 and TRBJ1-2; D remains unclear. V gave up 3 bases and J gave up 6 bases, with 8 bases separating them. The CDR3 is 11 residues long. Germline assignment: CDR1 DFQATT and CDR2 SNEGSKA (reference sequence). The CDR3 loop reads CSASTGNGYTF. In nucleotides, the CDR3 is TGCAGTGCTAGTACTGGGAATGGCTACACCTTC.

This clonotype was seen more than once but under ten times. The rearrangement joins TRBV7-2 to TRBJ2-5; D is perhaps TRBD1 (7 bases). The V end was cut by 3 bases, the J end by 0 bases, with 11 bases between. This CDR3 has 15 residues. CDR1 and CDR2 (germline): SGHTA, FQGNSA. CDR3 region: CASSLAGQNQETQYF. CDR3 DNA: TGTGCCAGCAGCTTGGCGGGACAGAACCAAGAGACCCAGTACTTC.

CDR3 DNA sequence: TGCGCCAGCAGCTCCGATCCGGGACTTAACTACAATGAGCAGTTCTTC. Amino acid sequence: CASSSDPGLNYNEQFF. The rearrangement uses TRBV5-1 and TRBJ2-1; a weak D match, TRBD2 (6 bases). Germline V gene data show CDR1 as SGHRS and CDR2 as YFSETQ. The CDR3 has 16 amino acids. V was cut by 3 bases and J by 3 bases, with 16 bases left in between.

This clonotype was counted only a few times. V usage is TRBV7-2 and J usage is TRBJ2-1; D ambiguous. Germline values: CDR1 SGHTA, CDR2 FQGNSA. V was pared by 5 bases and J by 4 bases, with 9 bases between. The CDR3 sequence is 13 residues long. CDR3: CASSPPQYNEQFF. The CDR3 region has the DNA TGTGCCAGCAGCCCTCCTCAGTACAATGAGCAGTTCTTC.

This clonotype was seen ten or more times. The chain couples TRBV24-1 to TRBJ2-2, with no clear D. The CDR3 has 12 residues. Trimming left V 9 bases short and J 5 bases short, with 9 bases between. The V gene's germline CDR1 is KGHDR and CDR2 SFDVKD. The CDR3 nucleotides are TGTGCCACCTCCCTCAGGACCGGGGAGCTGTTTTTT. Translated, it gives CATSLRTGELFF.

The rearrangement joins TRBV30 to TRBJ1-1; D uncertain. Germline values: CDR1 GTSNPN, CDR2 SVGIG (reference sequence). The V end lost 4 bases, the J end lost 6 bases, and 15 bases lay between the germline ends. The CDR3 totals 13 residues. This CDR3 is CAWKAGRLAEAFF. For the CDR3, the DNA is TGTGCCTGGAAGGCCGGCAGGTTGGCTGAAGCTTTCTTT.

This clonotype turned up a few times. This chain links TRBV23-1 with TRBJ2-1, with 10 positions matching TRBD2. TRBV23-1 is marked as an open reading frame, function uncertain. CDR3 size: 16 residues. V lost 2 bases and J lost 8; bases outside the gene matches: 9. Here the CDR3 reads CASSQSHSGRNDEQFF. In DNA form, the CDR3 reads TGCGCCAGCAGTCAAAGCCATAGCGGGAGGAACGATGAGCAGTTCTTC.

Of note for this clonotype: Possible read error: a much larger clone is one base away. The chain recombines TRBV7-2 with TRBJ2-5, with D perhaps matching TRBD2 (7 bases). CDR3 size: 15 residues. From germline, CDR1 is SGHTA and CDR2 FQGNSA. Deletions cut 7 bases from V and 4 bases from J, with 19 bases between. The CDR3 DNA reads TGTGCCAGCAAAGGGGGGGTAGAGCGGGGAGAGACCCAGTACTTC. Encoded protein: CASKGGVERGETQYF.

This clonotype was detected a few times. The chain uses TRBV27 and TRBJ1-2; D ambiguous. This CDR3 region has 16 residues. Germline loops: CDR1 MNHEY, CDR2 SMNVEV (reference sequence). The ends were cut back, 5 bases at V and 5 bases at J, with 21 bases in the middle. Written as DNA, the CDR3 is TGTGCCAGCAGTCGACTATCCCCTAACTTGTGGTATGGCTACACCTTC. Its protein product is CASSRLSPNLWYGYTF.

The J gene is TRBJ2-4, the V gene TRBV6-1; 7 bases fit TRBD1. Germline V gene lookup returns CDR1 MNHNS and CDR2 SASEGT. With V trimmed by 4 bases and J by 0 bases, 9 bases remained unmatched. This CDR3 comprises 17 residues. CDR3 amino acids: CASSGDRRPLAKNIQYF. DNA of the CDR3: TGTGCCAGCAGTGGGGACAGACGTCCTTTAGCCAAAAACATTCAGTACTTC.

In this sample, this clonotype turned up a few times. The genes are TRBV27 and TRBJ2-5; the match to TRBD1 covers 7 bases. CDR1 MNHEY and CDR2 SMNVEV come from the germline V gene (reference sequence). V lost 6 bases, J lost 8 bases, and 9 bases stayed unmatched. The CDR3 length is 13 residues. CDR3 region: CASSRQGPGTQYF. DNA for the CDR3: TGTGCCAGCAGCCGACAGGGACCCGGAACCCAGTACTTC.

The chain has TRBV10-3 and TRBJ2-1; tentatively, D is TRBD2 (6 bases). The CDR3 consists of 17 residues. The ends were cut back, 6 bases at V and 5 bases at J, with 23 bases in the middle. The germline V gene encodes CDR1 ENHRY and CDR2 SYGVKD. The CDR3 is CAIRGAGEAINNNEQFF. The DNA for the CDR3 is TGTGCCATCAGAGGAGCCGGGGAGGCTATTAACAACAATGAGCAGTTCTTC.

This clonotype appeared a few times. The chain employs TRBV14 and TRBJ2-1, with 11 bases aligning to TRBD2. CDR1 and CDR2 from the germline V gene are SGHDN and FVKESK. The ends lost 4 bases at V and 0 bases at J; junction bases unmatched: 5. The CDR3 covers 17 residues. The CDR3 loop is CASSPPGLAVSYNEQFF. CDR3 sequence (DNA): TGTGCCAGCAGCCCGCCGGGACTAGCGGTCTCCTACAATGAGCAGTTCTTC.